This T cell receptor beta chain appears in the sequencing data of a study of early T cells in non-severe SARS-CoV-2 infection. Study in general: Sequencing used unsorted whole-blood bulk RNA, so chains lack pairing.

Individual cDNA molecules were tagged with unique molecular identifiers, the study reported. TCRdb redid the calling of the 5' RACE reads with MiXCR, one entry per CDR3 protein. In the table there are tens of thousands of distinct CDR3 sequences, 5.5% to 8% of which are singletons. The trim removed 5 bases at V and 3 bases at J, leaving 13 bases unmatched. The germline gives CDR1 SEHNR, CDR2 FQNEAQ (reference sequence). The CDR3 runs to 16 residues. The TCR comes from an adult who was a healthcare worker with PCR-confirmed SARS-CoV-2 infection or an uninfected control (not recorded which). This specimen consisted of whole blood, obtained at baseline. The V and J genes are TRBV7-9 and TRBJ2-7; 7 bases line up with TRBD1. This CDR3 is CASSQPPGTANYEQYF. CDR3 in DNA: TGTGCCAGCAGCCAACCACCCGGGACAGCAAACTACGAGCAGTACTTC.